The 17 T cell receptor beta chains in this list originate from one sample, sequenced in a study of T cells in Graves' hyperthyroidism and ophthalmopathy. Amplified TCR beta CDR3 regions derived from RNA transcripts. A set of HTBI primers served as the primers for a first-round RT-PCR of the TCR CDR3. MiXCR, applied by TCRdb to the multiplex PCR reads, yields one record per CDR3 protein. The sample includes 500,000 to 800,000 distinct CDR3 sequences, just under 45% of them seen just once. Sample: peripheral blood or thyroid tissue (not recorded which). These receptors originate from an adult man with Graves' disease, either hyperthyroidism or ophthalmopathy (not recorded which).

As regards this clonotype: The junction shows a germline mismatch at one end, possibly a read error. The CDR3, as DNA: TGCAGTGCTCCCAATAGACAGTCTAACTATGGCTACACCTTC. Protein product: CSAPNRQSNYGYTF. J is TRBJ1-2 and V is TRBV25-1, with a possible D match to TRBD1 (5 bases). The CDR3 totals 14 residues. Germline V gene lookup returns CDR1 MGHDK and CDR2 SYGVNS.

This clonotype has at least ten counts. The gene calls are TRBV7-3 and TRBJ2-5; weak D call: TRBD1 (6 bases). There are 14 residues in the CDR3. Between the trimmed V and J ends, which lost 1 base and 4 bases, there was a span of 10 bases. CDR1 is SGHTA and CDR2 is FQGTGA in the germline V gene. As DNA, the CDR3 is TGTGCCAGCAGCTTAAAGTCCAGGGGAGAGACCCAGTACTTC. Amino acid sequence: CASSLKSRGETQYF.

The rearrangement joins TRBV29-1 to TRBJ1-2; D perhaps matches TRBD1 (6 bases). V lost 4 bases to trimming and J lost 4 bases, with 13 bases between them. CDR3 size: 13 residues. The germline CDR1 and CDR2 sequences are SQVTM and ANQGSEA. The CDR3 loop is CSVGGLDSYGYTF. The CDR3 bases are TGCAGCGTTGGGGGGCTTGACAGCTATGGCTACACCTTC.

At least ten counts were recorded for this clonotype. This rearrangement joins TRBV7-6 to TRBJ1-1; 8 bases align to TRBD1. V was clipped by 5 bases and J by 5 bases; unmatched bases: 7. Germline V gene sequence: CDR1 SGHVS, CDR2 FNYEAQ. This CDR3 is built from 14 residues. CDR3 residues: CASSPGQGGTEAFF. The CDR3 DNA follows: TGTGCCAGCAGCCCAGGACAGGGTGGAACTGAAGCTTTCTTT.

In its sample, this clonotype was seen a few times. The chain recombines TRBV9 with TRBJ2-7; TRBD2 aligns across 10 bases. The CDR3 has 15 residues. CDR1 is SGDLS, CDR2 YYNGEE, per germline. V lost 4 bases to trimming and J lost 2 bases; unmatched junction nucleotides: 6. As DNA, the CDR3 is TGTGCCAGCAGCCACGATAGCGGGGGGACCTACGAGCAGTACTTC. Its protein is CASSHDSGGTYEQYF.

The table lists this clonotype with many counts. The chain joins TRBV7-8 to TRBJ1-1; the D gene is possibly TRBD1 (5 bases). Trimming stripped 1 base from V and 11 bases from J, with 11 bases between. Germline lookup yields CDR1 SGHVS and CDR2 FQNEAQ. The CDR3 covers 12 residues. CDR3 nucleotide sequence: TGTGCCAGCAGCTTAGAGGGGAGGAAGGCTTTCTTT. This sequence encodes CASSLEGRKAFF.

This chain connects TRBV24-1 to TRBJ2-5; the D is unclear. From germline, CDR1 is KGHDR and CDR2 SFDVKD. Trimming cost V 3 bases and J 4 bases, with 8 bases left between them. This CDR3 has 13 amino acids. The CDR3 spells CATSDRTGETQYF. The CDR3 region has the DNA TGTGCCACCAGTGATCGGACGGGAGAGACCCAGTACTTC.

The chain recombines TRBV7-2 with TRBJ1-2; 8 bases line up with TRBD1. CDR3 length equals 16 residues. Germline trimming cut 5 bases from V and 0 bases from J; bases unmatched to any gene: 8. The germline gives CDR1 SGHTA, CDR2 FQGNSA. The CDR3 DNA reads TGTGCCAGCAGCCGACGGACAGGGTCCCCTAACTATGGCTACACCTTC. Translated: CASSRRTGSPNYGYTF.

This clonotype was seen a few times. The junction departs from the called germline gene at one end, perhaps through a read error. The chain is built from TRBV2 and TRBJ1-2, with D possibly matching TRBD1 (5 bases). From germline, CDR1 is SNHLY and CDR2 FYNNEI. This CDR3 comprises 12 residues. The CDR3 DNA reads as TGTGCCAGCAGGGGGACTTACTATAGCTACACCTTC. As protein: CASRGTYYSYTF.

Only a few counts were recorded for this clonotype. J is TRBJ1-6 and V is TRBV12-3 or TRBV12-4; the D is unclear. This CDR3 comprises 12 residues. Trimming removed 6 bases from V and 6 bases from J, with 6 bases in between. In DNA form, the CDR3 reads TGTGCCAGCAGCCGGATTAATTCACCCCTCCACTTT. Translating gives CASSRINSPLHF.

V is TRBV20-1 and J is TRBJ2-5; D possibly uses TRBD1 or TRBD2 (5 bases each). V lost 3 bases, J lost 7 bases, and 12 bases lay in between. This CDR3 has 12 amino acids. The germline CDR1 and CDR2 sequences are DFQATT and SNEGSKA (reference sequence). The CDR3 is CSASGTTGTQYF. The CDR3 DNA reads TGCAGTGCTAGCGGGACCACCGGGACCCAGTACTTC.

The chain joins TRBV25-1 to TRBJ1-3; 7 nucleotides agree with TRBD1. The CDR3 runs 15 residues. CDR1 is MGHDK and CDR2 is SYGVNS in the germline V gene. V shed 0 bases and J 7 bases; nucleotides not matched to a gene: 6. CDR3 amino acids: CASSEYGTVRNTIYF. In nucleotides, the CDR3 is TGTGCCAGCAGTGAATACGGGACAGTTCGTAACACCATATATTTT.

The genes are TRBV29-1 and TRBJ1-2, with D perhaps matching TRBD1 (5 bases). V lost 4 bases and J lost 7, with 13 bases in between. Germline CDR1 is SQVTM and CDR2 is ANQGSEA. The CDR3 is 12 amino acids. CDR3 coding DNA: TGCAGCGTTGGTGCCAGGGTTCCTGGCTACACCTTC. It yields the protein CSVGARVPGYTF.

The rearrangement uses TRBV2 and TRBJ1-6, with D hard to call. Deletions cut 6 bases from V and 11 bases from J, with 14 bases between. Looked up from germline, CDR1 is SNHLY and CDR2 is FYNNEI. This CDR3 is 13 amino acids long. This CDR3 reads CASSPLGPTPLHF. DNA of the CDR3: TGTGCCAGCAGCCCTCTCGGACCGACACCCCTCCACTTT.

This clonotype was seen a handful of times. V usage is TRBV19 and J usage is TRBJ1-1; TRBD1 matches 8 bases. Germline lookup yields CDR1 LNHDA and CDR2 SQIVND (reference sequence). The CDR3 loop spans 14 amino acids. V shed 3 bases and J 5 bases; nucleotides not matched to a gene: 5. CDR3 DNA: TGTGCCAGTAGTATCACACAGGGGGGGACTGAAGCTTTCTTT. Amino acid sequence: CASSITQGGTEAFF.

The CDR3 DNA sequence: TGCAGCGTTGAGGGGACTAGCGGGAATCTCCAAGAGACCCAGTACTTC. This codes for CSVEGTSGNLQETQYF. The chain employs TRBV29-1 and TRBJ2-5; 13 bases align to TRBD2. This CDR3 contains 16 residues. J gave up 1 base and V 3 bases, and 5 bases lay outside the gene matches. CDR1 is SQVTM and CDR2 is ANQGSEA in the germline V gene.

The chain employs TRBV7-9 and TRBJ2-7; the match to TRBD1 covers 9 bases. The trim removed 1 base at V and 2 bases at J, leaving 6 bases unmatched. Germline assignment: CDR1 SEHNR and CDR2 FQNEAQ (reference sequence). The CDR3 is 16 amino acids. The CDR3, as DNA: TGTGCCAGCAGCTTAGTCCCGGGACAGGGAACCTACGAGCAGTACTTC. This encodes CASSLVPGQGTYEQYF.